This paragraph covers one TCR beta chain sequence. This record comes from a study of CD8 T cells in Susac syndrome. The RNA input was about 0.45 to 1 ug, and it was reverse transcribed with random hexamers. MiXCR was run by TCRdb on the immunoSEQ multiplex PCR reads, yielding one entry per CDR3 protein. The sample lists fewer than 250,000 distinct CDR3 sequences, about 94% occurring once. The CDR3 loop spans 14 amino acids. V lost 4 bases and J 5 bases, leaving 18 bases between the germline ends. Looked up from germline, CDR1 is GTSNPN and CDR2 is SVGIG (reference sequence). In blood CD8+ and CD4+ T cells, TCR beta underwent sequencing. Negative isolation was used for CD8+ and CD4+ T cells and FACS enrichment for TEMRA cells.

The chain recombines TRBV30 with TRBJ2-7; D tentatively reads TRBD1 or TRBD2 (5 bases each). The clonotype originates from a human donor with multiple sclerosis. Input material: CD8+ T cells from PBMCs. The DNA of the CDR3 is TGTGCCTGGAACCCAACGGGGCTTTCGAACGAGCAGTACTTC. Amino acids: CAWNPTGLSNEQYF.